The rows below give T cell receptor beta chains drawn from one sample of a study of cytomegalovirus exposure and HLA in healthy donors. Sequencing was performed with immunoSEQ multiplex PCR; in TCRdb, only in-frame clones are kept and a portion is missing. The sample holds some 150,000 clones, around 90% seen once. The sequenced material came from PBMCs. The receptors were gathered from a woman younger than 35 in good health and CMV-seropositive. CDR3s include the opening cysteine and the closing phenylalanine or tryptophan. A D gene is named only where the DNA matches it firmly. Not every row has a clone size; where given, it reads once, few, many or a size class.

TRBJ1-6 NA TRBV4-1 NA TGCGCCAGCAGCCAAGAACCCTCGCCGGGTTCACCCCTCCACTTT CASSQEPSPGSPLHF
TRBJ1-3 NA TRBV27 NA TGTGCCAGCAGTTTAAGCCAGGCGGGGGGAAACACCATATATTTT CASSLSQAGGNTIYF
TRBJ2-2 TRBD1 TRBV7-8 NA TGTGCCAGCAGCTTAGACGTCGGCCCCCAGCGGACAGGGAACACCGGGGAGCTGTTTTTT CASSLDVGPQRTGNTGELFF
TRBJ1-5 NA TRBV28 once TGTGCCAGCAGGCCTCAGGACTTAACCCAGCCCCAGCATTTT CASRPQDLTQPQHF
TRBJ1-2 NA TRBV18 NA TGTGCCAGCTCCCCCGGGGGACCGAAAGACTATGGCTACACCTTC CASSPGGPKDYGYTF
TRBJ2-2 NA TRBV7-6 NA TGTGCCAGCAGCTTAGGGAGATCGAACACCGGGGAGCTGTTTTTT CASSLGRSNTGELFF
TRBJ2-7 NA TRBV10-3 once TGTGCCATTTCAGGGGCGGGCGAGCAGTACTTC CAISGAGEQYF
TRBJ2-1 TRBD2 TRBV27 NA TGTGCCAGCAGTTTATCGAGGCAGGGGAGCGGGAGAAGTAATGAGCAGTTCTTC CASSLSRQGSGRSNEQFF
TRBJ1-2 TRBD1 TRBV27 NA TGTGCCAGCAGCTTCGGAAGGACAGGGTATGGCTACACCTTC CASSFGRTGYGYTF
TRBJ2-3 TRBD2 TRBV5-1 NA TGCGCCAGCAGCTTGGAGGCGGGAGGCGGCGCAGATACGCAGTATTTT CASSLEAGGGADTQYF
TRBJ1-6 TRBD1 TRBV27 NA TGTGCCAGCGGGGACAGGCGAGGTGACCCCCTCCACTTT CASGDRRGDPLHF
TRBJ2-5 NA TRBV29-1 NA TGCAGCGGCGGGGGCGCGACCCAGTACTTC CSGGGATQYF
TRBJ2-7 TRBD2 TRBV5-6 NA TGTGCCAGCAGCGGACTAGTTCCCCACGAGCAGTACTTC CASSGLVPHEQYF
TRBJ2-7 TRBD2 TRBV11-3 NA TGTGCCAGCAGCCCCGGGACTACCACTACCGAGCAGTACTTC CASSPGTTTTEQYF
TRBJ1-5 TRBD1 TRBV30 NA TGTGCCTGGAGTGTGTGGGGACAGGGGATGAGTCAGCCCCAGCATTTT CAWSVWGQGMSQPQHF
TRBJ2-1 NA TRBV9 NA TGTGCCAGCAGCGTATCGAGCAAGTTAGCCTACAATGAGCAGTTCTTC CASSVSSKLAYNEQFF
TRBJ2-2 NA TRBV4-3 NA TGCGCCAGCAGCCAAGAGGCTAGCGTAACCGGGGAGCTGTTTTTT CASSQEASVTGELFF
TRBJ1-4 NA TRBV6-1 NA TGTGCCCTCCGCCCCCCAGGGGCAGGAGAAAAACTGTTTTTT CALRPPGAGEKLFF
TRBJ1-1 TRBD1 TRBV5-1 NA TGCGCCAGCAGCTTCCGGACAGGGGCTTTCTTTGAAGCTTTCTTT CASSFRTGAFFEAFF
TRBJ1-6 NA TRBV27 few TGTGCCAGCAGTTTATCAGGAGGGAGGGGTTCACCCCTCCACTTT CASSLSGGRGSPLHF
TRBJ1-6 NA TRBV6-1 NA TGTGCCAGTACTTCCGAGGCTCTCTATAATTCACCCCTCCACTTT CASTSEALYNSPLHF
TRBJ1-1 TRBD1 TRBV4-1 NA TGCGCCAGCAGCCCCCGGACAGGAGGGAACACTGAAGCTTTCTTT CASSPRTGGNTEAFF
TRBJ1-4 NA TRBV9 NA TGTGCCAGCAGCGTAAACCAGGGAACTAATGAAAAACTGTTTTTT CASSVNQGTNEKLFF
TRBJ1-2 TRBD1 TRBV6-1 NA TGTGCCAGCAGACAGGGGGCGGGAGGCTATGGCTACACCTTC CASRQGAGGYGYTF
TRBJ2-2 TRBD2 TRBV6-5 NA TGTGCCAGCAGTTACTCTATTGGGGGGGACACCGGGGAGCTGTTTTTT CASSYSIGGDTGELFF
TRBJ1-2 NA TRBV15 NA TGTGCCACCAGGGACGTCGGGGGGGTTTATGGCTACACCTTC CATRDVGGVYGYTF
TRBJ1-5 NA TRBV5-1 NA TGCGCCAGCAGCTTGGGGACAGAGCTCAATCAGCCCCAGCATTTT CASSLGTELNQPQHF
TRBJ2-3 TRBD2 TRBV7-2 NA TGTGCCAGCAGCTTAGCGGGCGGGGGGGCTACAGATACGCAGTATTTT CASSLAGGGATDTQYF
TRBJ2-1 NA TRBV7-3 few TGTGCCAGCAGCCGGACACTTAACAATGAGCAGTTCTTC CASSRTLNNEQFF
TRBJ2-1 TRBD2 TRBV6-4 NA TGTGCCAGCAGTGACCAGTACGGGAGGGCCAATGAGCAGTTCTTC CASSDQYGRANEQFF
TRBJ1-1 NA TRBV29-1 NA TGCAGCGTTGAAATGGACAGGAACACTGAAGCTTTCTTT CSVEMDRNTEAFF
TRBJ1-5 NA TRBV7-6 NA TGTGCCAGCAGCTTTAAAGCCCGAGGTGAGCAGCCCCAGCATTTT CASSFKARGEQPQHF
TRBJ1-2 NA TRBV29-1 NA TGCAGCGTTGGCGTCGGGGGAGCAAGAAGCTACACCTTC CSVGVGGARSYTF
TRBJ2-1 TRBD2 TRBV10-1 NA TGCGCCAGCAGTGAGTCGTCGCTAGCGGGAGTCAATGAGCAGTTCTTC CASSESSLAGVNEQFF
TRBJ2-7 NA TRBV12-5 NA TGTGCTAGTGCCATAGGACTCTCCTACGAGCAGTACTTC CASAIGLSYEQYF
TRBJ1-4 NA TRBV6-6 NA TGTGCCAGCAGAACCCGGGGTCCTAATGAAAAACTGTTTTTT CASRTRGPNEKLFF
TRBJ2-1 NA TRBV5-1 NA TGCGCCAGCAGCTTGGAACTCCCCTCACCATACAATGAGCAGTTCTTC CASSLELPSPYNEQFF
TRBJ2-1 TRBD2 TRBV18 NA TGTGCCAGCTCACCGGGACTAGCGGGAGTATATGAGCAGTTCTTC CASSPGLAGVYEQFF
TRBJ1-5 TRBD1 TRBV25-1 NA TGTGCCAGCAGAGAGACAGGGGTAAATCAGCCCCAGCATTTT CASRETGVNQPQHF
TRBJ1-5 NA TRBV7-2 NA TGTGCCAGCAGCGTAAAGAGGGGCAATCAGCCCCAGCATTTT CASSVKRGNQPQHF
TRBJ2-4 NA TRBV7-9 once TGTGCCAGCAGCTTAGCCCCGAGGCGGACAAAAAACATTCAGTACTTC CASSLAPRRTKNIQYF
TRBJ1-2 TRBD1 TRBV18 NA TGTGCCAGCTCATCCATAGATCGGACAGGGACGGGGACCTTC CASSSIDRTGTGTF
TRBJ1-4 NA TRBV19 NA TGTGCCAGTAGTATCTGGGAGTGGACTAATGAAAAACTGTTTTTT CASSIWEWTNEKLFF
TRBJ2-7 NA TRBV4-1 NA TGCGCCAGCAGCCAAGGACGGGAGCGCGAGCAGTACTTC CASSQGREREQYF
TRBJ2-1 TRBD2 TRBV13 NA TGTGCCAGCAGCTCTCGACTAGCGGTTAGGAAGTTCTTC CASSSRLAVRKFF
TRBJ1-1 NA TRBV2 NA TGTGCCAGCAGCCCACAGGGACACACTGAAGCTTTCTTT CASSPQGHTEAFF
TRBJ2-7 NA TRBV5-4 NA TGTGCCAGCAGCTCAGGCGACGGCGAGCAGTACTTC CASSSGDGEQYF
TRBJ2-7 NA TRBV28 NA TGTGCCAGCCAATTAGGGGTTTCATACGAGCAGTACTTC CASQLGVSYEQYF
TRBJ2-1 TRBD2 TRBV9 many TGTGCCAGCAGCGTTAGCGGGGGCCTCCCATACAATGAGCAGTTCTTC CASSVSGGLPYNEQFF
TRBJ2-7 TRBD2 TRBV5-5 NA TGTGCCAGCAGCTTGGGCCCTCGCCTAGCGGGACGGGAGCAGTACTTC CASSLGPRLAGREQYF
TRBJ1-4 NA TRBV27 once TGTGCCAGCAGGGCCCGGGACTATGGACTGTTTTTT CASRARDYGLFF
TRBJ1-1 NA TRBV7-9 once TGTGCCAGCCTTACAGGGACCATTAAAGCTTTCTTT CASLTGTIKAFF
TRBJ1-2 TRBD1 TRBV12-5 NA TGTGCTAGTGGTTTGGTAGGTGGACAGGCGACATTAAGTGGCTACACCTTC CASGLVGGQATLSGYTF
TRBJ2-7 NA TRBV27 NA TGTGCCAGCAGCTTGAACACAGGGTTACGAGGGCAGTACTTC CASSLNTGLRGQYF